A single sample gave rise to the 21 T cell receptor beta chains below, sequenced in a study of T cell responses to AZD1222 COVID-19 vaccine. Sequenced by immunoSEQ multiplex PCR; TCRdb stores in-frame clones only, minus some. There are 120,000 or so clones in the sample; roughly 84% occur only once, and about 1.2% lies in the top ten. Here the sequenced sample was peripheral blood, taken on day 0 of AZD1222 vaccination. The receptors shown here come from an adult in good health.

CDR3 amino acids: CASSPDPHPVRPGANVLTF. CDR3 coding DNA: TGTGCCAGCAGCCCGGACCCCCATCCCGTTAGACCTGGGGCCAACGTCCTGACTTTC. The J gene is TRBJ2-6, the V gene TRBV5-6; D ambiguous. Germline V gives CDR1 SGHDT, CDR2 YYEEEE. The CDR3 is made up of 19 amino acids. V lost 4 bases and J 2 bases, leaving 22 bases between the germline ends. The full variable domain, rest sourced from reference TRBV5-6 and TRBJ2-6, is DAGVTQSPTHLIKTRGQQVTLRCSPKSGHDTVSWYQQALGQGPQFIFQYYEEEERQRGNFPDRFSGHQFPNYSSELNVNALLLGDSALYLCASSPDPHPVRPGANVLTFGAGSRLTVL.

This chain connects TRBV6-2 or TRBV6-3 to TRBJ1-1; the D is unclear. The CDR3 has 11 amino acids. Germline assignment: CDR1 MNHEY and CDR2 SVGEGT. Trimming took 6 bases from V and 11 from J, leaving 13 bases between them. The CDR3 coding sequence is TGTGCCAGCAGCCTCCCCGGTGCGGCTTTCTTT. It encodes CASSLPGAAFF.

The table lists this clone with a few counts. The V gene is TRBV27, the J gene TRBJ2-7, with 7 bases matching TRBD1. The CDR3 covers 13 residues. V shed 8 bases, J shed 0 bases, and the junction held 4 bases outside the gene matches. Germline CDR1 MNHEY, CDR2 SMNVEV (reference sequence). The CDR3 nucleotides are TGTGCCAGCCTAGGGGGCGCCTCCTACGAGCAGTACTTC. Translated, it gives CASLGGASYEQYF.

This chain links TRBV25-1 with TRBJ2-2, with a tentative D call TRBD2 (5 bases). CDR3 length: 14 residues. Trimming cost V 2 bases and J 4 bases, with 8 bases left between them. Looked up from germline, CDR1 is MGHDK and CDR2 is SYGVNS. For the CDR3, the DNA is TGTGCCAGCAGTGAAGCGGGTTTCACCGGGGAGCTGTTTTTT. Protein: CASSEAGFTGELFF.

The rearrangement joins TRBV19 to TRBJ1-1, with TRBD1 matching 10 bases. The CDR3 runs 15 residues. The germline CDR1 and CDR2 sequences are LNHDA and SQIVND (reference sequence). With 7 bases clipped from V and 0 bases from J, the junction kept 5 bases outside the gene matches. CDR3 sequence: CASIYGTGVNTEAFF. Written as DNA, the CDR3 is TGTGCCAGTATTTACGGGACAGGGGTGAACACTGAAGCTTTCTTT.

The gene calls are TRBV19 and TRBJ2-3; D perhaps matches TRBD1 (6 bases). The germline CDR1 and CDR2 sequences are LNHDA and SQIVND (reference sequence). The CDR3 length is 12 residues. The V end lost 3 bases, the J end lost 6 bases, and 7 bases lay between the germline ends. The CDR3 sequence: CASSIDRDTQYF. The CDR3 bases are TGTGCCAGTAGTATCGACAGGGATACGCAGTATTTT.

The chain joins TRBV2 to TRBJ2-1; TRBD2 might be the D (7 bases). V was pared by 2 bases and J by 10 bases, with 12 bases between. Germline V CDR1 and CDR2: SNHLY, FYNNEI. This CDR3 is built from 13 residues. CDR3 loop: CASSELGGGEQFF. Written as DNA, the CDR3 is TGTGCCAGCAGTGAACTGGGAGGGGGGGAGCAGTTCTTC.

The V gene is TRBV3-1 (or the pseudogene TRBV3-2), the J gene TRBJ1-1, with TRBD1 matching over 8 bases. The V and J ends lost 4 bases and 5 bases, in that order; junction bases with no gene match: 6. The germline V gene encodes CDR1 LGHDT and CDR2 YNNKEL (reference sequence). This CDR3 comprises 14 residues. In DNA form, the CDR3 reads TGTGCCAGCAGCCCTCAGGGGGCTGGAACTGAAGCTTTCTTT. As protein: CASSPQGAGTEAFF.

The table lists this clone with a count of one. This rearrangement joins TRBV6-6 to TRBJ2-7; D perhaps matches TRBD2 (6 bases). CDR1 and CDR2 (germline): MNHNY, SVGAGI (reference sequence). The CDR3 length is 13 residues. V lost 5 bases and J lost 3, with 11 bases in between. The CDR3, as DNA: TGTGCCAGCAGTGTACAGACTAGCTACGAGCAGTACTTC. It yields the protein CASSVQTSYEQYF.

V is TRBV4-1 and J is TRBJ2-5; 10 bases agree with TRBD1. With V trimmed by 5 bases and J by 2 bases, 8 bases remained unmatched. This CDR3 is built from 16 residues. The V gene's germline CDR1 is MGHRA and CDR2 YSYEKL. The chain's CDR3 is CASSTGQGLTQETQYF. The CDR3, as DNA: TGCGCCAGCAGCACGGGACAGGGGCTAACTCAAGAGACCCAGTACTTC.

The chain joins TRBV3-1 (or the pseudogene TRBV3-2) to TRBJ1-2, with TRBD1 identical over 7 bases. The V gene's germline CDR1 is LGHDT and CDR2 YNNKEL (reference sequence). V was pared by 4 bases and J by 2 bases, with 7 bases of the junction left unmatched. This CDR3 contains 15 residues. The CDR3 is CASSLLTGLNYGYTF. The CDR3, as DNA: TGTGCCAGCAGCCTCCTGACAGGGTTGAACTATGGCTACACCTTC.

The gene calls are TRBV7-9 and TRBJ2-7; 9 bases fit TRBD2. The CDR3 covers 16 residues. Germline assignment: CDR1 SEHNR and CDR2 FQNEAQ (reference sequence). Germline trimming cut 4 bases from V and 0 bases from J; bases unmatched to any gene: 7. The CDR3 here is CASSWASGASSYEQYF. As DNA, the CDR3 is TGTGCCAGCAGCTGGGCTAGCGGGGCGAGCTCCTACGAGCAGTACTTC.

The gene calls are TRBV5-1 and TRBJ2-1; no definite D call. Germline V lookup: CDR1 SGHRS, CDR2 YFSETQ. The CDR3 spans 14 residues. V lost 4 bases to trimming and J lost 5 bases, with 13 bases between them. CDR3: CASSTEHGDNEQFF. CDR3 bases: TGCGCCAGCAGCACGGAACATGGGGACAATGAGCAGTTCTTC.

Only one count was recorded for this clone. J is TRBJ2-7 and V is TRBV7-9; 7 nucleotides match TRBD1. Germline-derived CDR1 and CDR2 are SEHNR and FQNEAQ (reference sequence). The CDR3 loop spans 15 amino acids. Trimming cost V 5 bases and J 3 bases; bases outside gene matches: 10. In DNA form, the CDR3 reads TGTGCCAGCAGCCCAATCCGGGACAGCCACTACGAGCAGTACTTC. It yields the protein CASSPIRDSHYEQYF. The complete variable domain, with remaining parts taken from reference TRBV7-9 and TRBJ2-7, reads DTGVSQNPRHKITKRGQNVTFRCDPISEHNRLYWYRQTLGQGPEFLTYFQNEAQLEKSRLLSDRFSAERPKGSFSTLEIQRTEQGDSAMYLCASSPIRDSHYEQYFGPGTRLTVT.

This rearrangement joins TRBV5-6 to TRBJ1-1; possibly TRBD1 for D (6 bases). The V and J ends lost 4 bases and 1 base respectively, with 14 bases between them. The CDR3 is made up of 15 amino acids. CDR1 and CDR2 (germline): SGHDT, YYEEEE. In nucleotides, the CDR3 is TGTGCCAGCAGCACAGGGTATTCATGGAACACTGAAGCTTTCTTT. It is translated as CASSTGYSWNTEAFF.

This clone came up a few times. The chain recombines TRBV5-6 with TRBJ1-5, with 8 bases aligning to TRBD1. Germline CDR1 SGHDT, CDR2 YYEEEE. The CDR3 loop spans 14 amino acids. V shed 5 bases, J shed 1 base, and the junction held 2 bases outside the gene matches. CDR3 DNA sequence: TGTGCCAGCAGGGACAGGGTAAGCAATCAGCCCCAGCATTTT. Its translation is CASRDRVSNQPQHF.

The J gene is TRBJ2-2, the V gene TRBV10-3, with unresolved D. V lost 2 bases and J 0 bases, leaving 7 bases between the germline ends. CDR3 size: 15 residues. The germline V gene encodes CDR1 ENHRY and CDR2 SYGVKD. The CDR3 is CAISEGVTNTGELFF. CDR3 sequence (DNA): TGTGCCATCAGTGAGGGCGTAACGAACACCGGGGAGCTGTTTTTT.

The gene calls are TRBV28 and TRBJ1-6; D possibly corresponds to TRBD1 (5 bases). The CDR3 length is 17 residues. Germline V lookup: CDR1 MDHEN, CDR2 SYDVKM. V was shortened by 7 bases and J by 3 bases, with 19 bases between the two germline ends. The CDR3 region is CASISGARAFYNSPLHF. The CDR3 coding sequence is TGTGCCAGCATCTCTGGGGCGCGGGCGTTCTATAATTCACCCCTCCACTTT.

The V gene is TRBV12-5, the J gene TRBJ2-3; maybe TRBD2 (5 bases). V gave up 8 bases and J gave up 2 bases, with 11 bases separating them. This CDR3 comprises 13 residues. CDR1 LGHNT and CDR2 FRNRAP come from the germline V gene. As DNA, the CDR3 is TGTGCTAGTACGGACTCCGTCACAGATACGCAGTATTTT. It is translated as CASTDSVTDTQYF.

This clone showed up just a few times. The V gene is TRBV19, the J gene TRBJ1-6; 8 bases match TRBD1. The CDR3 consists of 12 residues. V dropped 11 bases and J dropped 9; count of bases not matched to a gene: 6. Germline V lookup: CDR1 LNHDA, CDR2 SQIVND (reference sequence). The CDR3 DNA sequence: TGTGCCTCTAGACAGGGGATTTCACCCCTCCACTTT. This encodes CASRQGISPLHF.

This clone was picked up a small number of times. The V gene is TRBV27, the J gene TRBJ1-1; D perhaps matches TRBD1 (5 bases). The germline CDR1 and CDR2 sequences are MNHEY and SMNVEV (reference sequence). CDR3 length: 13 amino acids. Trimming stripped 6 bases from V and 9 bases from J, with 17 bases between. The CDR3 region is CASRTWDLPQAFF. CDR3 DNA sequence: TGTGCCAGCAGAACCTGGGACCTCCCGCAAGCTTTCTTT.